The rows below give T cell receptor beta chains drawn from one sample of a study of blood T cell repertoires in COVID-19. Sequencing was performed with immunoSEQ multiplex PCR; in TCRdb, only in-frame clones are kept and a portion is missing. Of roughly 340,000 clones in the sample, around 87% were seen once. The material sequenced was peripheral blood. The receptors were gathered from a woman aged 50 to 60 with COVID-19, enrolled during active disease. Both conserved end residues are part of each CDR3. D genes are given only for firm matches. A row's size may be missing; if present it is once, few, many or a size class.

>TRBJ2-7|TRBV12-3/TRBV12-4|TRBD1|NA
CASSPDRLYEQYF
TGTGCCAGCAGTCCGGACAGGCTCTACGAGCAGTACTTC
>TRBJ2-7|TRBV3-1/TRBV3-2|NA|once
CASSQVDRLTYEQYF
TGTGCCAGCAGCCAAGTAGACAGATTGACCTACGAGCAGTACTTC
>TRBJ1-1|TRBV9|TRBD1|once
CASSVSLDRVAEAFF
TGTGCCAGCAGCGTATCCCTGGACAGGGTGGCTGAAGCTTTCTTT
>TRBJ2-1|TRBV6-2/TRBV6-3|NA|NA
CASSYRLQDTYNEQFF
TGTGCCAGCAGTTACCGTCTACAGGACACCTACAATGAGCAGTTCTTC
>TRBJ2-5|TRBV5-1|TRBD2|once
CASSLDGRVETQYF
TGCGCCAGCAGCTTGGACGGGAGGGTTGAAACCCAGTACTTC
>TRBJ1-5|TRBV30|NA|NA
CAWSTRGGGQPQHF
TGTGCCTGGAGTACTAGGGGGGGTGGGCAGCCCCAGCATTTT
>TRBJ2-5|TRBV15|TRBD2|NA
CATSTQGLAGVETQYF
TGTGCCACCAGCACACAGGGACTAGCGGGAGTCGAGACCCAGTACTTC
>TRBJ2-7|TRBV7-8|NA|NA
CASSFSGGEYEQYF
TGTGCCAGCAGCTTCTCGGGGGGCGAGTACGAGCAGTACTTC
>TRBJ2-7|TRBV28|NA|NA
CASSLNRRIAYEQYF
TGTGCCAGCAGTCTCAACAGGCGGATAGCCTACGAGCAGTACTTC
>TRBJ2-7|TRBV13|NA|NA
CASSEAAGSYEQYF
TGTGCCAGCAGTGAGGCGGCAGGGTCCTACGAGCAGTACTTC
>TRBJ2-1|TRBV5-1|TRBD2|NA
CASSLRPGLAGGYEQFF
TGCGCCAGCAGCTTAAGACCGGGACTAGCGGGAGGGTATGAGCAGTTCTTC
>TRBJ1-2|TRBV7-3|NA|NA
CASSFRDYVGYTF
TGTGCCAGCAGCTTCCGGGACTATGTTGGCTACACCTTC
>TRBJ2-5|TRBV25-1|NA|NA
CASSEFVAEETQYF
TGTGCCAGCAGTGAATTTGTAGCGGAAGAGACCCAGTACTTC
>TRBJ1-4|TRBV19|NA|NA
CASSISGATNEKLFF
TGTGCCAGTAGTATCTCAGGGGCAACTAATGAAAAACTGTTTTTT
>TRBJ2-3|TRBV5-6|TRBD1|NA
CASSSDPFTGTGGEDTQYF
TGTGCCAGCAGCTCGGACCCATTCACCGGGACAGGGGGCGAAGATACGCAGTATTTT
>TRBJ2-3|TRBV3-1/TRBV3-2|TRBD2|NA
CASSQGLLAGGTDTQYF
TGTGCCAGCAGCCAAGGCCTACTAGCGGGGGGCACAGATACGCAGTATTTT
>TRBJ2-7|TRBV18|TRBD2|NA
CASSPPIAGGKGPEQYF
TGTGCCAGCTCACCACCGATAGCGGGAGGGAAAGGGCCCGAGCAGTACTTC
>TRBJ2-7|TRBV27|NA|NA
CASRSSDRISYEQYF
TGTGCCAGCCGTAGTTCCGACAGGATCTCCTACGAGCAGTACTTC
>TRBJ1-4|TRBV7-9|TRBD1|NA
CASSLHDRGDNEKLFF
TGTGCCAGCAGCTTGCACGACAGGGGGGATAATGAAAAACTGTTTTTT
>TRBJ2-6|TRBV7-9|NA|many
CASSETESGANVLTF
TGTGCCAGCAGCGAAACAGAATCAGGGGCCAACGTCCTGACTTTC
>TRBJ1-2|TRBV7-8|TRBD1|NA
CASSLVSGGGYGYTF
TGTGCCAGCAGCTTAGTTTCAGGGGGCGGCTATGGCTACACCTTC
>TRBJ1-4|TRBV5-6|NA|once
CASSGYILPNEKLFF
TGTGCCAGCAGCGGTTACATACTACCTAATGAAAAACTGTTTTTT
>TRBJ1-2|TRBV4-3|TRBD1|NA
CASSQFVETGVGYTF
TGCGCCAGCAGCCAATTTGTGGAGACAGGGGTTGGCTACACCTTC
>TRBJ2-7|TRBV6-2/TRBV6-3|NA|NA
CASSSPGLRSYEQYF
TGTGCCAGCAGTAGCCCGGGACTCCGGAGCTACGAGCAGTACTTC
>TRBJ1-1|TRBV5-5|TRBD1|NA
CASSRLFGTGGGNTEAFF
TGTGCCAGCAGCCGACTCTTTGGGACAGGAGGGGGAAACACTGAAGCTTTCTTT
>TRBJ1-1|TRBV6-5|TRBD1|NA
CASSYYRGGNTEAFF
TGTGCCAGCAGTTACTACAGGGGGGGGAACACTGAAGCTTTCTTT
>TRBJ2-7|TRBV19|TRBD1|NA
CASSITGGIEQYF
TGTGCCAGTAGTATAACAGGGGGCATCGAGCAGTACTTC
>TRBJ1-1|TRBV5-8|TRBD1|NA
CASSLTSRNRGAFF
TGTGCCAGCAGCTTGACAAGTAGAAACAGGGGAGCTTTCTTT
>TRBJ2-7|TRBV20-1|TRBD1|once
CSASTLGTGVYEQYF
TGCAGTGCTAGTACGTTAGGGACAGGAGTGTACGAGCAGTACTTC
>TRBJ2-7|TRBV7-2|TRBD1|NA
CASSYSGTDAYEQYF
TGTGCCAGCAGCTACTCCGGGACAGACGCCTACGAGCAGTACTTC
>TRBJ1-4|TRBV3-1/TRBV3-2|NA|NA
CASSQEGSAANEKLFF
TGTGCCAGCAGCCAAGAGGGCTCGGCAGCTAATGAAAAACTGTTTTTT
>TRBJ1-5|TRBV6-6|TRBD1|NA
CASSYGTDSNQPQHF
TGTGCCAGCAGTTACGGGACAGATAGCAATCAGCCCCAGCATTTT
>TRBJ2-5|TRBV5-4|TRBD2|once
CASSLEPAGAYWTQYF
TGTGCCAGCAGCTTGGAGCCAGCGGGAGCCTACTGGACCCAGTACTTC
>TRBJ1-2|TRBV5-1|TRBD1|once
CASSRQGASGYTF
TGCGCCAGCAGCAGACAGGGGGCTAGCGGCTACACCTTC
>TRBJ2-3|TRBV15|NA|NA
CATSRDGDIADTQYF
TGTGCCACCAGCAGAGATGGGGACATCGCTGATACGCAGTATTTT
>TRBJ1-2|TRBV19|TRBD1|NA
CASSTLGTAFLGGYTF
TGTGCCAGTAGTACCCTCGGGACAGCTTTTCTAGGAGGCTACACCTTC
>TRBJ2-7|TRBV5-4|NA|few
CASSLASYEQYF
TGTGCCAGCAGCTTGGCCAGCTACGAGCAGTACTTC
>TRBJ2-3|TRBV2|TRBD1|NA
CASTPGDWTGGAFTDTQYF
TGTGCCAGCACCCCGGGGGACTGGACAGGGGGCGCGTTTACAGATACGCAGTATTTT
>TRBJ1-5|TRBV4-2|TRBD1|NA
CASSGGTVGNQPQHF
TGTGCCAGCAGCGGGGGGACAGTGGGGAATCAGCCCCAGCATTTT
>TRBJ2-3|TRBV29-1|TRBD2|NA
CSVEGTSGTDTQYF
TGCAGCGTTGAGGGGACTAGCGGCACAGATACGCAGTATTTT
>TRBJ2-1|TRBV19|TRBD2|NA
CASSPYRPGLASYNEQFF
TGTGCCAGTAGTCCGTACCGACCGGGACTAGCCTCCTACAATGAGCAGTTCTTC
>TRBJ1-2|TRBV3-1/TRBV3-2|TRBD1|NA
CASSQPTGGGYGYTF
TGTGCCAGCAGCCAACCTACAGGGGGAGGCTATGGCTACACCTTC
>TRBJ2-7|TRBV18|NA|NA
CASSPDSTTYEQYF
TGTGCCAGCTCACCGGACAGTACCACCTACGAGCAGTACTTC
>TRBJ2-7|TRBV19|NA|once
CASSSSSVGSYEQYF
TGTGCCAGTAGTAGCTCCAGCGTCGGCTCCTACGAGCAGTACTTC
>TRBJ2-4|TRBV25-1|NA|NA
CASSKSGAKNIQYF
TGTGCCAGCAGTAAAAGCGGCGCCAAAAACATTCAGTACTTC
>TRBJ2-2|TRBV19|TRBD2|NA
CASSVLAGALPGELFF
TGTGCCAGTAGTGTTCTAGCGGGGGCCCTGCCCGGGGAGCTGTTTTTT
>TRBJ1-2|TRBV19|NA|NA
CASSIKTGANYGYTF
TGTGCCAGTAGTATAAAGACAGGAGCTAACTATGGCTACACCTTC
>TRBJ1-2|TRBV2|NA|once
CATMRDTNYGYTF
TGTGCCACGATGAGGGACACTAACTATGGCTACACCTTC
>TRBJ2-1|TRBV12-5|TRBD2|NA
CASGLAGGYNEQFF
TGTGCTAGTGGTTTAGCGGGAGGGTACAATGAGCAGTTCTTC
>TRBJ2-5|TRBV2|NA|NA
CATRGVRTQYF
TGTGCCACCAGGGGAGTCCGGACCCAGTACTTC